Listed below are T cell receptor beta chains from one sample, sequenced in a study of T cells in localized non-small cell lung cancer. The repertoire was sequenced with immunoSEQ multiplex PCR; TCRdb's copy has only in-frame clones and lacks some. This sample has about 52,000 clones; approximately 86% occur once, and the top ten carry 16%. Sample: PBMCs, taken before any cancer treatment. These receptors all come from a female donor with stage II lung adenocarcinoma. Each CDR3 is given with its conserved first and last residue. D genes are given only for firm matches. The size of a clone is reported for some rows only, either as once, few or many, or as a class for expanded clones.

d_call | j_call | clone_size | cdr3_length | v_call | cdr3_aa | cdr3_nt
TRBD1 | TRBJ1-1 | - | 13 | TRBV27 | CASSPGGYTEAFF | TGTGCCAGCAGTCCAGGGGGGTACACTGAAGCTTTCTTT
- | TRBJ1-3 | few | 12 | TRBV2 | CASSENMHTIYF | TGTGCCAGCAGTGAGAATATGCACACCATATATTTT
TRBD2 | TRBJ2-2 | - | 16 | TRBV2 | CASSARGGPNTGELFF | TGTGCCAGCTCTGCACGGGGGGGGCCGAACACCGGGGAGCTGTTTTTT
- | TRBJ2-7 | - | 14 | TRBV11-2 | CASSTQGWTGEQYF | TGTGCCAGCAGCACTCAGGGCTGGACGGGCGAGCAGTACTTC
TRBD1 | TRBJ1-6 | - | 14 | TRBV27 | CASSAGGKGSPLHF | TGTGCCAGCAGCGCAGGGGGCAAGGGTTCACCCCTCCACTTT
TRBD1 | TRBJ1-4 | once | 14 | TRBV7-2 | CASSPGQPNEKLFF | TGTGCCAGCAGCCCGGGACAGCCTAATGAAAAACTGTTTTTT
- | TRBJ1-2 | - | 15 | TRBV9 | CASSVDGMGSYGYTF | TGTGCCAGCAGCGTAGACGGTATGGGGAGCTATGGCTACACCTTC
- | TRBJ1-3 | - | 15 | TRBV5-1 | CASSSGTLKEDTIYF | TGCGCCAGCAGCTCCGGGACACTCAAGGAGGACACCATATATTTT
- | TRBJ1-1 | - | 13 | TRBV6-6 | CASSYVANTEAFF | TGTGCCAGCAGTTACGTAGCGAACACTGAAGCTTTCTTT
- | TRBJ1-1 | - | 11 | TRBV29-1 | CSVESYPKAFF | TGCAGCGTTGAATCATACCCTAAAGCTTTCTTT
- | TRBJ1-1 | - | 14 | TRBV6-6 | CASSYSRVNTEAFF | TGTGCCAGCAGTTACTCCCGGGTGAACACTGAAGCTTTCTTT
TRBD2 | TRBJ2-5 | once | 17 | TRBV7-6 | CASSVGTSGGNGGTQYF | TGTGCCAGCAGCGTCGGGACTAGCGGGGGTAACGGGGGGACCCAGTACTTC
- | TRBJ1-2 | - | 16 | TRBV27 | CASSPLGSTLNYGYTF | TGTGCCAGCAGTCCACTAGGGTCGACGCTAAACTATGGCTACACCTTC
- | TRBJ1-2 | - | 13 | TRBV5-4 | CASSLAGPYGYTF | TGTGCCAGCAGCTTAGCAGGACCCTATGGCTACACCTTC
TRBD1 | TRBJ1-5 | - | 14 | TRBV18 | CASSLQGIYQPQHF | TGTGCCAGCTCACTACAGGGGATATATCAGCCCCAGCATTTT
- | TRBJ1-3 | - | 14 | TRBV18 | CASSPLSNGNTIYF | TGTGCCAGCTCACCTCTGTCGAATGGAAACACCATATATTTT
TRBD1 | TRBJ1-1 | - | 16 | TRBV5-1 | CASSLWGTGVNTEAFF | TGCGCCAGCAGCTTGTGGGGCACAGGGGTGAACACTGAAGCTTTCTTT
- | TRBJ2-5 | - | 13 | TRBV19 | CASSSRPQETQYF | TGTGCCAGTAGTTCGCGACCCCAAGAGACCCAGTACTTC
TRBD2 | TRBJ2-5 | - | 16 | TRBV4-2 | CASSQDGTSGEETQYF | TGTGCCAGCAGCCAAGACGGGACTAGCGGGGAAGAGACCCAGTACTTC
- | TRBJ1-1 | - | 14 | TRBV11-2 | CASSFFVGNTEAFF | TGTGCCAGCAGCTTTTTCGTGGGGAACACTGAAGCTTTCTTT
- | TRBJ2-2 | few | 13 | TRBV7-2 | CASSTRPDGELFF | TGTGCCAGCAGCACCCGACCGGACGGGGAGCTGTTTTTT
TRBD2 | TRBJ2-7 | - | 14 | TRBV27 | CASSLAGVLGEQYF | TGTGCCAGCAGTTTGGCGGGGGTTCTGGGCGAGCAGTACTTC
- | TRBJ2-7 | - | 13 | TRBV7-9 | CAGERTESYEQYF | TGTGCCGGTGAGCGGACTGAATCCTACGAGCAGTACTTC
TRBD1 | TRBJ2-7 | - | 14 | TRBV30 | CAWTSGQGSHEQYF | TGTGCCTGGACCTCAGGACAGGGAAGTCACGAGCAGTACTTC
TRBD2 | TRBJ2-2 | - | 14 | TRBV10-3 | CAIGPGGNTGELFF | TGTGCCATCGGTCCGGGGGGTAACACCGGGGAGCTGTTTTTT
TRBD1 | TRBJ2-7 | - | 15 | TRBV5-1 | CASSRIGDRVSEQYF | TGCGCCAGCAGCCGAATAGGGGACAGGGTATCCGAGCAGTACTTC
TRBD1 | TRBJ1-2 | - | 16 | TRBV19 | CASIKGQGLFGYGYTF | TGTGCCAGTATCAAGGGACAGGGCCTCTTTGGCTATGGCTACACCTTC
TRBD1 | TRBJ1-2 | - | 13 | TRBV5-1 | CASSSDRVAGYTF | TGCGCCAGCAGCTCTGACAGGGTTGCTGGCTACACCTTC
- | TRBJ2-7 | - | 15 | TRBV5-1 | CASSGTGIGAYEQYF | TGCGCCAGCAGTGGTACGGGCATAGGCGCCTACGAGCAGTACTTC
- | TRBJ1-2 | once | 12 | TRBV7-8 | CASSLLQGGYTF | TGTGCCAGCAGCTTACTTCAGGGGGGCTACACCTTC
- | TRBJ1-4 | - | 14 | TRBV27 | CASSPGPSNEKLFF | TGTGCCAGCAGCCCGGGACCGTCGAATGAAAAACTGTTTTTT
TRBD1 | TRBJ1-2 | - | 12 | TRBV7-8 | CASSPQGYGYTF | TGTGCCAGCAGCCCACAGGGGTATGGCTACACCTTC
- | TRBJ2-2 | - | 13 | TRBV6-4 | CASSDSSTGELFF | TGTGCCAGCAGTGACTCGAGCACCGGGGAGCTGTTTTTT
TRBD2 | TRBJ2-3 | once | 15 | TRBV6-4 | CASSETSGGTDTQYF | TGTGCCAGCAGTGAAACTAGCGGGGGCACAGATACGCAGTATTTT
TRBD1 | TRBJ1-2 | - | 12 | TRBV25-1 | CASSDRHYGYTF | TGTGCCAGCTCGGACAGGCACTATGGCTACACCTTC
- | TRBJ1-1 | - | 13 | TRBV30 | CAWKIREATEAFF | TGTGCCTGGAAAATCCGGGAGGCGACTGAAGCTTTCTTT
- | TRBJ1-1 | - | 13 | TRBV9 | CASSPTGNTEAFF | TGTGCCAGCAGCCCCACCGGGAACACTGAAGCTTTCTTT
- | TRBJ1-1 | few | 14 | TRBV5-1 | CASSLLQGGTEAFF | TGCGCCAGCAGCTTACTCCAGGGAGGCACTGAAGCTTTCTTT
- | TRBJ1-1 | once | 13 | TRBV6-6 | CASIKQGSSEAFF | TGTGCCAGCATCAAACAGGGTAGCTCTGAAGCTTTCTTT
- | TRBJ1-3 | - | 14 | TRBV2 | CASSEGASGNTIYF | TGTGCCAGCAGTGAGGGGGCGAGTGGAAACACCATATATTTT
TRBD1 | TRBJ2-7 | - | 18 | TRBV5-5 | CASSQPGTGIGVSYEQYF | TGTGCCAGCAGCCAACCCGGGACAGGGATAGGGGTCTCCTACGAGCAGTACTTC
- | TRBJ2-3 | - | 11 | TRBV5-6 | CASSLADTQYF | TGTGCCAGCAGCTTGGCAGATACGCAGTATTTT
- | TRBJ1-2 | - | 9 | TRBV2 | CASGGGYTF | TGTGCCAGCGGAGGGGGCTACACCTTC
- | TRBJ2-3 | - | 13 | TRBV5-1 | CASSSSATDTQYF | TGCGCCAGCAGCTCTAGTGCCACAGATACGCAGTATTTT
- | TRBJ2-3 | - | 15 | TRBV4-2 | CASGTGARGTDTQYF | TGTGCCAGCGGTACGGGTGCGAGGGGCACAGATACGCAGTATTTT
- | TRBJ2-7 | - | 16 | TRBV6-5 | CASSYSSALNSYEQYF | TGTGCCAGCAGTTACTCTTCAGCCCTTAACTCCTACGAGCAGTACTTC
- | TRBJ2-3 | - | 15 | TRBV7-9 | CASSRVAVQADTQYF | TGTGCCAGCAGCCGGGTAGCGGTCCAGGCAGATACGCAGTATTTT
- | TRBJ2-7 | - | 12 | TRBV10-2 | CASSHRDDEQYF | TGCGCCAGCAGTCACAGGGACGACGAGCAGTACTTC
- | TRBJ1-3 | - | 14 | TRBV5-1 | CASSLSQDGNTIYF | TGCGCCAGCAGCTTGTCTCAGGACGGAAACACCATATATTTT